A single sample is the source of the 7 T cell receptor beta chains below, sequenced in a study of blood T cell repertoires in COVID-19. Clones were sequenced by immunoSEQ multiplex PCR, and TCRdb holds only the in-frame ones, with some missing. The sample lists over 250,000 clones, about 87% occurring once. Sequencing used PBMCs or T cells enriched from blood (not recorded which). The receptors stem from a woman aged 18 to 35 who had recovered from COVID-19.

The CDR3 DNA reads TGTGCCAGCAGCTTTTCGGCGGGGGGTAACACTGAAGCTTTCTTT. Its protein is CASSFSAGGNTEAFF. V and J are TRBV7-2 and TRBJ1-1, with D maybe TRBD1 (5 bases). Trimming pared 3 bases from V and 2 bases from J, leaving 13 bases between. The CDR3 has 15 residues. The germline V gene encodes CDR1 SGHTA and CDR2 FQGNSA.

The genes are TRBV7-8 and TRBJ1-4, with D tentatively TRBD1 (5 bases). Trimming left V 7 bases short and J 8 bases short, with 29 bases between. From germline, CDR1 is SGHVS and CDR2 FQNEAQ. This CDR3 contains 18 residues. CDR3 DNA: TGTGCCAGCACCCTGTACGGGGGGAGTAGCACCCAGAACGAAAAACTGTTTTTT. Translating it yields CASTLYGGSSTQNEKLFF.

The chain uses TRBV6-5 and TRBJ2-2; D remains unclear. The length of the CDR3 is 11 residues. Germline V gene sequence: CDR1 MNHEY, CDR2 SVGAGI. Trimming left V 8 bases short and J 6 bases short, with 7 bases between. The CDR3 reads CASLRAGELFF. In nucleotides, the CDR3 is TGTGCCAGCTTACGGGCCGGGGAGCTGTTTTTT.

The chain joins TRBV19 to TRBJ2-1, with D possibly matching TRBD1 (7 bases). Germline CDR1 LNHDA, CDR2 SQIVND (reference sequence). CDR3 length equals 19 residues. V lost 0 bases, J lost 0 bases, and 18 bases lay in between. This CDR3 is CASSIEPGGLGGSYNEQFF. The DNA for the CDR3 is TGTGCCAGTAGTATAGAACCAGGGGGGTTGGGAGGCTCCTACAATGAGCAGTTCTTC.

This chain uses TRBV24-1 with TRBJ2-7; D is possibly TRBD1 (6 bases). CDR3 length: 12 amino acids. V dropped 5 bases and J dropped 6 bases, with 10 bases sitting between them. CDR1 is KGHDR, CDR2 SFDVKD, per germline. CDR3 in amino acids: CATSGDTIEQYF. The CDR3 DNA reads TGTGCCACCAGTGGGGACACCATCGAGCAGTACTTC.

The CDR3 here is CASSLGSGGKETQYF. CDR3 DNA sequence: TGTGCCAGCAGCTTAGGTAGCGGGGGAAAAGAGACCCAGTACTTC. The genes are TRBV7-7 and TRBJ2-5; 9 nucleotides agree with TRBD2. The CDR3 totals 15 residues. Germline V CDR1 and CDR2: SSHAT, FNYEAQ (reference sequence). J gave up 3 bases and V 1 base, and 3 bases lay outside the gene matches. Full variable domain (rest looked up from reference TRBV7-7 and TRBJ2-5): GAGVSQSPRYKVTKRGQDVTLRCDPISSHATLYWYQQALGQGPEFLTYFNYEAQPDKSGLPSDRFSAERPEGSISTLTIQRTEQRDSAMYRCASSLGSGGKETQYFGPGTRLLVL.

J is TRBJ1-1 and V is TRBV28; no clear D gene. CDR1 and CDR2 from the germline V gene are MDHEN and SYDVKM. The V end was cut by 5 bases, the J end by 5 bases, with 6 bases between. The CDR3 runs 11 residues. The CDR3 nucleotides are TGTGCCAGCAGTCAGGTAACTGAAGCTTTCTTT. It encodes CASSQVTEAFF.